The 7 T cell receptor beta chains presented below share a single source sample, sequenced in a study of blood T cell repertoires in COVID-19. Method: immunoSEQ multiplex PCR; TCRdb's copy keeps in-frame clones and lacks some. The sample has fewer than 60,000 clones; around 86% are singletons. The sample consisted of peripheral blood. The origin of the receptors is a human donor in a cohort sampled during active COVID-19.

V is TRBV6-1 and J is TRBJ2-7; possibly TRBD1 for D (5 bases). Germline V lookup: CDR1 MNHNS, CDR2 SASEGT. The V gene lost 2 bases and the J gene lost 4 bases, with 18 bases spanning the gap. The CDR3 covers 16 residues. The CDR3 nucleotides are TGTGCCAGCAGTGAATGGATTAGGGGTAGGGGTTACGAGCAGTACTTC. It codes for CASSEWIRGRGYEQYF.

This chain uses TRBV9 with TRBJ2-1; the D gene is possibly TRBD2 (6 bases). The ends were cut back, 4 bases at V and 3 bases at J, with 17 bases in the middle. This CDR3 has 16 residues. CDR1 and CDR2 from the germline V gene are SGDLS and YYNGEE. In DNA form, the CDR3 reads TGTGCCAGCAGCCTCCCGTTGGAGGGACGCTACAATGAGCAGTTCTTC. This translates into CASSLPLEGRYNEQFF.

V usage is TRBV5-5 and J usage is TRBJ2-4, with 10 bases that match TRBD1. J gave up 0 bases and V 6 bases, and 12 bases lay outside the gene matches. The germline gives CDR1 SGHKS, CDR2 YYEKEE (reference sequence). The CDR3 has 18 amino acids. The CDR3 DNA sequence: TGTGCCAGCACCTATAGGACAGGGGGGACATTAGCCAAAAACATTCAGTACTTC. The encoded protein is CASTYRTGGTLAKNIQYF.

The CDR3 reads CASSSGGEVYGYTF. In DNA, the CDR3 is TGTGCCAGCAGCTCAGGGGGCGAGGTCTATGGCTACACCTTC. The rearrangement uses TRBV6-5 and TRBJ1-2, with 8 bases matching TRBD1. The J segment lost 4 bases and the V segment lost 6 bases, leaving 7 bases of the junction unmatched. Germline loops: CDR1 MNHEY, CDR2 SVGAGI. There are 14 residues in the CDR3.

The V gene is TRBV11-2, the J gene TRBJ2-7, with TRBD1 identical over 7 bases. Germline values: CDR1 SGHAT, CDR2 FQNNGV. The V gene end was trimmed by 5 bases and the J gene end by 0 bases; junction bases not matched to a gene: 7. This CDR3 has 15 amino acids. CDR3 bases: TGTGCCAGCAGCGCACGACAGGGTTTCTCCTACGAGCAGTACTTC. Amino acids: CASSARQGFSYEQYF. The variable domain in full, with the rest retrieved from reference TRBV11-2 and TRBJ2-7, is EAGVAQSPRYKIIEKRQSVAFWCNPISGHATLYWYQQILGQGPKLLIQFQNNGVVDDSQLPKDRFSAERLKGVDSTLKIQPAKLEDSAVYLCASSARQGFSYEQYFGPGTRLTVT.

The chain recombines TRBV12-3 or TRBV12-4 with TRBJ1-1; possibly TRBD1 for D (6 bases). Trimming removed 3 bases from V and 3 bases from J, with 8 bases in between. The CDR3 runs to 13 residues. CDR3 loop: CASSFYRDTEAFF. CDR3 DNA: TGTGCCAGCAGTTTTTACAGGGACACTGAAGCTTTCTTT.

This chain uses TRBV2 with TRBJ2-7, with 7 bases aligning to TRBD2. This CDR3 contains 15 residues. Trimming took 3 bases from V and 6 from J; bases not matched to a gene: 11. Per germline, CDR1 SNHLY and CDR2 FYNNEI. CDR3 sequence: CASSESSGPPSEQYF. The CDR3 DNA sequence: TGTGCCAGCAGTGAGTCTAGCGGACCCCCTAGCGAGCAGTACTTC. Drawing the rest from reference TRBV2 and TRBJ2-7, the complete variable domain is EPEVTQTPSHQVTQMGQEVILRCVPISNHLYFYWYRQILGQKVEFLVSFYNNEISEKSEIFDDQFSVERPDGSNFTLKIRSTKLEDSAMYFCASSESSGPPSEQYFGPGTRLTVT.